A single sample gave rise to the 22 T cell receptor beta chains below, sequenced in a study of metastatic and nonmetastatic thyroid tumors. MiXCR was used by TCRdb to re-call the PCR reads. The sample shows approximately 7,000 clones, 35% to 40% of them seen only once. Among the patients, none had received any treatment before thyroid surgery. Material: tumor tissue. Receptors originate from a female donor with papillary thyroid cancer or a benign thyroid nodule (not recorded which). Some clones in this sample may be carry-over from other donors' samples.

Sample share makes this clone large. J is TRBJ2-7 and V is TRBV10-2, with 14 bases lining up with TRBD2. The CDR3 totals 12 residues. The trim removed 8 bases at V and 6 bases at J, leaving 0 bases unmatched. Per the germline V gene, CDR1 is WSHSY and CDR2 is SAAADI. Written as DNA, the CDR3 is TGCGCCAGCGGGACTAGCGGGAGCGAGCAGTACTTC. Protein product: CASGTSGSEQYF.

The chain carries TRBV5-1 and TRBJ1-4; 9 positions match TRBD1. The V and J ends lost 4 bases and 6 bases, in that order; junction bases with no gene match: 4. CDR1 SGHRS and CDR2 YFSETQ come from the germline V gene. The CDR3 is 14 amino acids. The CDR3: CASSQGQGYEKLFF. CDR3 DNA: TGCGCCAGCAGCCAGGGACAGGGATATGAAAAACTGTTTTTT.

The chain recombines TRBV7-2 with TRBJ2-7, with a tentative D call TRBD2 (5 bases). This CDR3 region has 15 residues. Germline V lookup: CDR1 SGHTA, CDR2 FQGNSA. With 1 base removed from V and 3 bases from J, the gap between germline ends came to 13 bases. The CDR3 here is CASSLEASRYYEQYF. CDR3 bases: TGTGCCAGCAGCTTAGAGGCTAGCAGATACTACGAGCAGTACTTC.

The chain uses TRBV28 and TRBJ1-6, with D possibly TRBD1 on 5 matching bases. The CDR3 loop spans 17 amino acids. Trimming shortened V by 4 bases and J by 5 bases, and 18 bases separated the two germline ends. Germline V CDR1 and CDR2: MDHEN, SYDVKM. CDR3 DNA: TGTGCCAGCAGTTCCACCAGTCAGGGTTTCAATAATTCACCCCTCCACTTT. Its translation is CASSSTSQGFNNSPLHF.

This clone was seen at least ten times. Other DNA sequences in this sample translate to the same CDR3. V is TRBV6-1 and J is TRBJ2-7; D not certain. V lost 5 bases and J lost 4, with 15 bases in between. This CDR3 comprises 14 residues. Germline CDR1 MNHNS, CDR2 SASEGT. The CDR3 DNA sequence: TGTGCCAGCAGTTCTTACGACGGATTTTACGAGCAGTACTTC. It is translated as CASSSYDGFYEQYF.

The chain employs TRBV11-3 and TRBJ2-1; possibly TRBD2 for D (7 bases). The CDR3 length is 14 residues. CDR1 is SGHNT and CDR2 is YENEEA in the germline V gene. V shed 1 base and J shed 9 bases, with 13 bases lying between them. The CDR3 spells CASSLGGGWGEQFF. The CDR3 DNA is TGTGCCAGCAGCTTAGGCGGGGGCTGGGGTGAGCAGTTCTTC.

The chain is built from TRBV6-1 and TRBJ2-7; D not resolved. Germline V gives CDR1 MNHNS, CDR2 SASEGT. Trimming stripped 0 bases from V and 0 bases from J, with 9 bases between. The length of the CDR3 is 15 residues. The CDR3 reads CASSEAPSVSYEQYF. CDR3 sequence (DNA): TGTGCCAGCAGTGAAGCGCCCAGTGTCTCCTACGAGCAGTACTTC.

The CDR3 DNA sequence: TGTGCCAGCAGCTTCCTCTTCGGAGCAGGGGGAGGCGACGAGCAGTACTTC. This translates into CASSFLFGAGGGDEQYF. The J gene is TRBJ2-7, the V gene TRBV11-2; the D gene is possibly TRBD1 (7 bases). The V and J ends lost 3 bases and 5 bases respectively, with 23 bases between them. This CDR3 comprises 17 residues. Germline CDR1 and CDR2: SGHAT and FQNNGV. Full variable domain (remainder filled in from reference TRBV11-2 and TRBJ2-7): EAGVAQSPRYKIIEKRQSVAFWCNPISGHATLYWYQQILGQGPKLLIQFQNNGVVDDSQLPKDRFSAERLKGVDSTLKIQPAKLEDSAVYLCASSFLFGAGGGDEQYFGPGTRLTVT.

The chain uses TRBV20-1 and TRBJ1-2; TRBD1 is a possible D gene (6 bases). The CDR3 covers 14 residues. Germline-derived CDR1 and CDR2 are DFQATT and SNEGSKA (reference sequence). The ends were cut back, 6 bases at V and 3 bases at J, with 17 bases in the middle. CDR3 in amino acids: CSANPPGQDYGYTF. DNA for the CDR3: TGCAGTGCAAATCCCCCGGGACAAGACTATGGCTACACCTTC.

This clone counts as medium-sized. The J gene is TRBJ2-6, the V gene TRBV6-1; D ambiguous. The CDR3 runs 13 residues. CDR1 MNHNS and CDR2 SASEGT come from the germline V gene. Trimming pared 8 bases from V and 9 bases from J, leaving 14 bases between. The DNA for the CDR3 is TGTGCCAGCGGGCCCTTTTTCGGCAACGTCCTGACTTTC. The encoded protein is CASGPFFGNVLTF.

This clone was recorded only once. In DNA form, the CDR3 reads TGTGCCAGCACCGGTGAAAGCGGGAATACTAGCTCCTACAATGAGCAGTTCTTC. Its protein product is CASTGESGNTSSYNEQFF. The V and J genes are TRBV11-1 and TRBJ2-1, with TRBD2 identical over 7 bases. V trimming: 7 bases; J trimming: 0 bases; junction bases outside the gene matches: 15. The germline V gene encodes CDR1 SGHAT and CDR2 FQDESV (reference sequence). This CDR3 is 18 amino acids long. The full variable domain, completed using reference TRBV11-1 and TRBJ2-1, is EAEVAQSPRYKITEKSQAVAFWCDPISGHATLYWYRQILGQGPELLVQFQDESVVDDSQLPKDRFSAERLKGVDSTLKIQPAELGDSAMYLCASTGESGNTSSYNEQFFGPGTRLTVL.

This clone was counted between two and nine times. This chain uses TRBV20-1 with TRBJ2-4; TRBD1 agrees at 7 bases. The V and J ends lost 3 bases and 1 base, in that order; junction bases with no gene match: 6. CDR3 length: 15 amino acids. Germline loops: CDR1 DFQATT, CDR2 SNEGSKA (reference sequence). The chain's CDR3 is CSASWDRAAKNIQYF. In DNA, the CDR3 is TGCAGTGCTAGTTGGGACAGAGCGGCCAAAAACATTCAGTACTTC.

This clone appeared a single time. The chain employs TRBV11-2 and TRBJ2-7; the D gene is possibly TRBD2 (6 bases). The germline V gene encodes CDR1 SGHAT and CDR2 FQNNGV. This CDR3 is built from 14 residues. The ends were cut back, 4 bases at V and 2 bases at J, with 12 bases in the middle. CDR3 sequence (DNA): TGTGCCAGCAGCTCCGACGGGGGAACCTACGAGCAGTACTTC. Encoded protein: CASSSDGGTYEQYF.

This clone is labeled as medium-sized. The gene calls are TRBV5-6 and TRBJ1-4; no definite D call. The germline gives CDR1 SGHDT, CDR2 YYEEEE. With 5 bases removed from V and 5 bases from J, the gap between germline ends came to 16 bases. There are 15 residues in the CDR3. The CDR3 DNA sequence: TGTGCCAGCAGTTCCCCCCCGTCGGGGAATGAAAAACTGTTTTTT. Translation: CASSSPPSGNEKLFF.

This clone was found a few times. The V and J genes are TRBV27 and TRBJ2-2; 7 bases match TRBD2. From germline, CDR1 is MNHEY and CDR2 SMNVEV (reference sequence). The V and J ends lost 7 bases and 4 bases, in that order; junction bases with no gene match: 6. This CDR3 region has 14 residues. CDR3 loop: CASTTGGSTGELFF. The CDR3 nucleotides read TGTGCCAGCACCACCGGCGGGAGCACCGGGGAGCTGTTTTTT.

This clone ranks as medium-sized. The chain has TRBV19 and TRBJ2-1, with 10 bases matching TRBD2. V was pared by 7 bases and J by 9 bases, with 12 bases of the junction left unmatched. Germline V gene sequence: CDR1 LNHDA, CDR2 SQIVND (reference sequence). The CDR3 totals 15 residues. CDR3 nucleotide sequence: TGTGCCAGTAAAGGGAGCGGGGGGGGACATGGTGAGCAGTTCTTC. Translating it yields CASKGSGGGHGEQFF.

This clone came up a few times. This chain uses TRBV6-4 with TRBJ2-2; possible D gene TRBD1, 5 bases. CDR3 size: 14 residues. V gave up 3 bases and J gave up 5 bases, with 10 bases separating them. CDR1 is MRHNA, CDR2 SNTAGT, per germline. CDR3 protein: CASSEGATTGELFF. The CDR3 bases are TGTGCCAGCAGTGAAGGGGCTACGACCGGGGAGCTGTTTTTT.

This clone was counted a few times. The chain joins TRBV6-1 to TRBJ1-2; 8 positions agree with TRBD1. The trim removed 4 bases at V and 8 bases at J, leaving 3 bases unmatched. CDR3 length: 12 residues. The V gene's germline CDR1 is MNHNS and CDR2 SASEGT. Here the CDR3 DNA reads TGTGCCAGCAGTGGTTGGACAGGGGGCTACACCTTC. Its translation is CASSGWTGGYTF.

The V call is TRBV6-2 or TRBV6-3, the J call TRBJ2-2; a weak D match, TRBD2 (6 bases). There are 13 residues in the CDR3. V shed 5 bases and J shed 7 bases, with 11 bases lying between them. Germline assignment: CDR1 MNHEY and CDR2 SVGEGT. This CDR3 is CASSTSGGGELFF. The CDR3 nucleotides read TGTGCCAGCAGTACCTCCGGGGGCGGGGAGCTGTTTTTT.

This clone was seen only a few times. CDR3 bases: TGTGCCAGCAGTGAGGTCGGCGCAACTAATGAAAAACTGTTTTTT. Translated: CASSEVGATNEKLFF. J is TRBJ1-4 and V is TRBV6-1, with D uncertain. Trimming shortened V by 3 bases and J by 0 bases, and 8 bases separated the two germline ends. The germline V gene has CDR1 MNHNS and CDR2 SASEGT. CDR3 length equals 15 residues.

The chain couples TRBV5-1 to TRBJ2-2, with D possibly being TRBD1 (6 bases). The germline CDR1 and CDR2 sequences are SGHRS and YFSETQ. V shed 0 bases and J shed 2 bases, with 8 bases lying between them. The CDR3 totals 15 residues. In DNA form, the CDR3 reads TGCGCCAGCAGCTTGGCACAGGGTAACACCGGGGAGCTGTTTTTT. The encoded protein is CASSLAQGNTGELFF.

The rearrangement joins TRBV20-1 to TRBJ2-2, with D unclear. Deletions cut 6 bases from V and 6 bases from J, with 8 bases between. The CDR3 totals 11 residues. Germline loops: CDR1 DFQATT, CDR2 SNEGSKA (reference sequence). CDR3 sequence (DNA): TGCAGTGCCCGGTCCTCCGGGGAGCTGTTTTTT. Translated: CSARSSGELFF.